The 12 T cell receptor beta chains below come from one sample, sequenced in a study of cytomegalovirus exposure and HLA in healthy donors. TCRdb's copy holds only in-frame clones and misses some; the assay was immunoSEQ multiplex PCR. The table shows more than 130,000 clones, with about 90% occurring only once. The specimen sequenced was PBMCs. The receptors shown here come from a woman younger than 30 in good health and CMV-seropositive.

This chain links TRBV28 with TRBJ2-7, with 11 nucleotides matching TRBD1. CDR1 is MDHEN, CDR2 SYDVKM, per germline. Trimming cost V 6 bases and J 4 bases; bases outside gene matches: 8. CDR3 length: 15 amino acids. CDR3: CASSTPGQGEYEQYF. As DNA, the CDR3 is TGTGCCAGCAGCACCCCGGGACAGGGGGAATACGAGCAGTACTTC.

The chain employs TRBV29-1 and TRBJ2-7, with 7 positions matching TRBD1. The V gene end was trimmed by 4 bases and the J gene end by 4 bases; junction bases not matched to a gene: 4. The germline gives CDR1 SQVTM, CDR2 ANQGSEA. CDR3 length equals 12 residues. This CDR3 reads CSVGQGLYEQYF. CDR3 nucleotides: TGCAGCGTTGGACAGGGCCTTTACGAGCAGTACTTC.

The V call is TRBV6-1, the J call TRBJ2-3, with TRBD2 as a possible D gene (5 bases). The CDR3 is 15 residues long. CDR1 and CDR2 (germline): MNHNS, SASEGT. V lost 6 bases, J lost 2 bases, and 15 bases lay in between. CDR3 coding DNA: TGTGCCAGCAGCCAGCGAGGGAGAGACACAGATACGCAGTATTTT. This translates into CASSQRGRDTDTQYF.

The CDR3 sequence is CASSLETGNQPQHF. CDR3 coding DNA: TGTGCCAGCAGCTTAGAAACAGGGAATCAGCCCCAGCATTTT. The rearrangement uses TRBV11-2 and TRBJ1-5; perhaps TRBD1 as D (6 bases). V was pared by 0 bases and J by 4 bases, with 7 bases between. This CDR3 spans 14 amino acids. Germline lookup yields CDR1 SGHAT and CDR2 FQNNGV.

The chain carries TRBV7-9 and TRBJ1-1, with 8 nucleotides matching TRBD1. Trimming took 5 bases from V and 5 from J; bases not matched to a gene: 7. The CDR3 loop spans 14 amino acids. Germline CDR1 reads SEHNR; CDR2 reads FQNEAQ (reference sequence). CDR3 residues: CASSIAGGKTEAFF. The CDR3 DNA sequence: TGTGCCAGCAGCATCGCAGGGGGCAAAACTGAAGCTTTCTTT.

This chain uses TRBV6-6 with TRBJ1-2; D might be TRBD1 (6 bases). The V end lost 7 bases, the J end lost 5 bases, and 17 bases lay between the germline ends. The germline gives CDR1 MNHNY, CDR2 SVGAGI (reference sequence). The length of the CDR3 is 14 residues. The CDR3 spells CASNFGTPPYGYTF. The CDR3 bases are TGTGCCAGCAATTTCGGGACACCACCTTATGGCTACACCTTC.

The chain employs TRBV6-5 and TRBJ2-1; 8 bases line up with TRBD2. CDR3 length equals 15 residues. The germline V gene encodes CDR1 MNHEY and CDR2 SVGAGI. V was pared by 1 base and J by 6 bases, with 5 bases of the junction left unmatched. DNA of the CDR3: TGTGCCAGCAGTTACTTTCGGGGGGGTATCAATGAGCAGTTCTTC. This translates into CASSYFRGGINEQFF.

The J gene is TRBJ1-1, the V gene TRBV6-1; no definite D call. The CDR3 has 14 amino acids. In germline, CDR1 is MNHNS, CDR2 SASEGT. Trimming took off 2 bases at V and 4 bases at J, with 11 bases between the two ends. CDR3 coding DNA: TGTGCCAGCAGTGAAATCCCGGAGGCCACTGAAGCTTTCTTT. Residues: CASSEIPEATEAFF.

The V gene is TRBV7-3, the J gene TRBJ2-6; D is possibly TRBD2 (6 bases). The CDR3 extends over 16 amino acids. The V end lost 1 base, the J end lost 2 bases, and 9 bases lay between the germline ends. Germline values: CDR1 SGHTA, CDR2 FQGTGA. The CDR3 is CASSLNPGAGANVLTF. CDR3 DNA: TGTGCCAGCAGCTTAAATCCGGGGGCTGGGGCCAACGTCCTGACTTTC.

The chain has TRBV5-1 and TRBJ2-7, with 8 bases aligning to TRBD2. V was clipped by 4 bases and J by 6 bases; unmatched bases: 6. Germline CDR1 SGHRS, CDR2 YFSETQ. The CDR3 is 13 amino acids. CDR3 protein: CASSPGGPIEQYF. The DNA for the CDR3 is TGCGCCAGCAGCCCGGGGGGGCCAATCGAGCAGTACTTC. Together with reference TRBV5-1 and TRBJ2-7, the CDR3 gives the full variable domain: KAGVTQTPRYLIKTRGQQVTLSCSPISGHRSVSWYQQTPGQGLQFLFEYFSETQRNKGNFPGRFSGRQFSNSRSEMNVSTLELGDSALYLCASSPGGPIEQYFGPGTRLTVT.

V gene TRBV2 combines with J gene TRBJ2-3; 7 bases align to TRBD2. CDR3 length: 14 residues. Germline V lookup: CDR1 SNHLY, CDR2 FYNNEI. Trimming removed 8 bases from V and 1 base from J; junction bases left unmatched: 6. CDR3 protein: CASLRLAGTDTQYF. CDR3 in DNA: TGTGCCAGCTTAAGGCTAGCGGGCACAGATACGCAGTATTTT.

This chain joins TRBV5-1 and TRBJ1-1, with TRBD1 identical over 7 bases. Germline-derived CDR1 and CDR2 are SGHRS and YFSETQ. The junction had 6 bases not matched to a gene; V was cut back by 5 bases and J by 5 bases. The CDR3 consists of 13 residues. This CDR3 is CASRSGGYTEAFF. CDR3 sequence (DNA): TGCGCCAGCAGGTCAGGGGGATATACTGAAGCTTTCTTT. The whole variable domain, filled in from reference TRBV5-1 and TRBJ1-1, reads KAGVTQTPRYLIKTRGQQVTLSCSPISGHRSVSWYQQTPGQGLQFLFEYFSETQRNKGNFPGRFSGRQFSNSRSEMNVSTLELGDSALYLCASRSGGYTEAFFGQGTRLTVV.